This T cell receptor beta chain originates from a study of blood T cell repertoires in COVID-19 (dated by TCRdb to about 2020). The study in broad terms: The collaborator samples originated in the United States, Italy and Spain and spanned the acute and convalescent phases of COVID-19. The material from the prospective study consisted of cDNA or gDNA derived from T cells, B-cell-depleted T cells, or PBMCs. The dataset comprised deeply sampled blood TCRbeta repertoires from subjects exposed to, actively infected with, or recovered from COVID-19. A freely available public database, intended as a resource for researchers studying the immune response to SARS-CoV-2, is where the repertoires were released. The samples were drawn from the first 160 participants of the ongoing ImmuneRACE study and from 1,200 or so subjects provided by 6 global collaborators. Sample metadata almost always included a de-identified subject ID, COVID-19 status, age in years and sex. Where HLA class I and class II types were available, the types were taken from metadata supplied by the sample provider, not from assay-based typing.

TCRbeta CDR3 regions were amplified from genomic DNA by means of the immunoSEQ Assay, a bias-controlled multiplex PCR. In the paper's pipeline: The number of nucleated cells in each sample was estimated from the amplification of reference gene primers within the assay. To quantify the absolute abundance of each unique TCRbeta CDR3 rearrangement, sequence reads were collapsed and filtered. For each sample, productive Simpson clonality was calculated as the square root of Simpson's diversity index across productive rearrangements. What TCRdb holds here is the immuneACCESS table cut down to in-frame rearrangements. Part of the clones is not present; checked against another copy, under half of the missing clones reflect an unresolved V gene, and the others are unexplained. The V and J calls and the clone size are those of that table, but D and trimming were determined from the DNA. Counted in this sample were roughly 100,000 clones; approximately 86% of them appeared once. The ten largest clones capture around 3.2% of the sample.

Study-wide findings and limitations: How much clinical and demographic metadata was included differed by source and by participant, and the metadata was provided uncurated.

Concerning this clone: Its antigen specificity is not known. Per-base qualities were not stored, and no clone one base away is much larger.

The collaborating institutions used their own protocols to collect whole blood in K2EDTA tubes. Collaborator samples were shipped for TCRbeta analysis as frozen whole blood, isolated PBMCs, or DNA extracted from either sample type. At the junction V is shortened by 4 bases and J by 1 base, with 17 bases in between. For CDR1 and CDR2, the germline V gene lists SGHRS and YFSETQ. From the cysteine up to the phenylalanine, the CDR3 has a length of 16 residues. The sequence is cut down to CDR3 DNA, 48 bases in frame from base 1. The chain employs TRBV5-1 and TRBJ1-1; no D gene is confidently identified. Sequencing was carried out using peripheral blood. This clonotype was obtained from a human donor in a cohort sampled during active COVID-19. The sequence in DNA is TGCGCCAGCAGCAGGTGGATGGAGGTGGGGAACACTGAAGCTTTCTTT. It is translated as CASSRWMEVGNTEAFF. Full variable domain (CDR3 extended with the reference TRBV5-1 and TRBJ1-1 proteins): KAGVTQTPRYLIKTRGQQVTLSCSPISGHRSVSWYQQTPGQGLQFLFEYFSETQRNKGNFPGRFSGRQFSNSRSEMNVSTLELGDSALYLCASSRWMEVGNTEAFFGQGTRLTVV.